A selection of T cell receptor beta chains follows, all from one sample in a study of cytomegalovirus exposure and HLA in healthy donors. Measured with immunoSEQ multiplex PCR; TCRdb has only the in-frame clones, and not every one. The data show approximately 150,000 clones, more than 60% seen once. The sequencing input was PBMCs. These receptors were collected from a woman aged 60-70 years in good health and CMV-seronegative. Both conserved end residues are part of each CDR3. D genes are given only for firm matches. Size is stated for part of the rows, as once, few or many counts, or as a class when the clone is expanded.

CASRDRINSNQPQHF,TGTGCCAGCCGGGACAGGATCAATAGCAATCAGCCCCAGCATTTT,NA,TRBJ1-5,TRBV6-1,TRBD1
CASSSGLDTPSSYNEQFF,TGCGCCAGCAGCTCCGGACTAGACACCCCCAGCTCCTACAATGAGCAGTTCTTC,NA,TRBJ2-1,TRBV5-1,TRBD2
CSAQDTEAFF,TGCAGTGCACAGGACACTGAAGCTTTCTTT,NA,TRBJ1-1,TRBV20-1,NA
CATSGGGSGNTIYF,TGTGCCACATCGGGGGGGGGCTCTGGAAACACCATATATTTT,NA,TRBJ1-3,TRBV28,NA
CSVATGYEQYF,TGCAGCGTAGCAACCGGGTACGAGCAGTACTTC,NA,TRBJ2-7,TRBV29-1,NA
CASSERTGLYGYTF,TGTGCCAGCAGTGAACGGACAGGCCTCTATGGCTACACCTTC,NA,TRBJ1-2,TRBV2,TRBD1
CAIITGGGYTF,TGTGCCATAATCACAGGGGGAGGCTACACCTTC,few,TRBJ1-2,TRBV19,TRBD1
CASSLGLEGRAFF,TGTGCCAGCAGCTTAGGTCTGGAAGGGAGGGCTTTCTTT,NA,TRBJ1-1,TRBV7-3,NA
CASSAREETQYF,TGCGCCAGCAGCGCGAGAGAAGAGACCCAGTACTTC,NA,TRBJ2-5,TRBV4-1,NA
CSVGGTSGGSGGTGELFF,TGCAGCGTTGGGGGTACTAGCGGAGGATCAGGGGGCACCGGGGAGCTGTTTTTT,NA,TRBJ2-2,TRBV29-1,NA
CASSLGQGTGYTF,TGTGCCAGCAGCTTGGGACAGGGTACTGGCTACACCTTC,NA,TRBJ1-2,TRBV11-2,TRBD1
CASSASRRASGGDEQFF,TGTGCCAGCAGCGCCTCCCGAAGGGCTAGCGGAGGCGATGAGCAGTTCTTC,few,TRBJ2-1,TRBV5-4,TRBD2
CASSSWDSRTRYNEQFF,TGTGCCAGCAGCTCCTGGGACAGCAGGACGCGATACAATGAGCAGTTCTTC,NA,TRBJ2-1,TRBV7-9,TRBD1
CASSQPTSSGETQYF,TGCGCCAGCAGCCAGCCGACTAGCTCGGGAGAGACCCAGTACTTC,few,TRBJ2-5,TRBV4-1,TRBD2
CASHSAVGNTIYF,TGTGCCAGCCACAGTGCCGTGGGAAACACCATATATTTT,NA,TRBJ1-3,TRBV6-5,NA
CSVGQILYGYTF,TGCAGCGTTGGACAGATCCTCTATGGCTACACCTTC,few,TRBJ1-2,TRBV29-1,NA
CASSAQGGQPQHF,TGTGCCAGTAGCGCACAGGGAGGGCAGCCCCAGCATTTT,NA,TRBJ1-5,TRBV19,NA
CASTVGWRGGKNIQYF,TGTGCCAGCACGGTTGGATGGCGGGGAGGCAAAAACATTCAGTACTTC,once,TRBJ2-4,TRBV5-8,NA
CASSTTRTSYEQYF,TGTGCCAGTAGTACGACTAGAACCTCCTACGAGCAGTACTTC,few,TRBJ2-7,TRBV19,NA
CASSASSTGNTEAFF,TGTGCCAGCAGCGCCAGCTCAACAGGGAACACTGAAGCTTTCTTT,few,TRBJ1-1,TRBV9,NA
CASSEATSGAAIGQFF,TGCGCCAGCAGCGAAGCTACTAGCGGGGCGGCAATTGGGCAGTTCTTC,NA,TRBJ2-1,TRBV5-1,TRBD2
CASSVIPAGASTEAFF,TGTGCCAGCAGCGTAATCCCGGCGGGGGCGAGTACTGAAGCTTTCTTT,NA,TRBJ1-1,TRBV9,NA
CASSYRGVMANEKLFF,TGTGCCAGCAGCTACCGGGGAGTTATGGCTAATGAAAAACTGTTTTTT,few,TRBJ1-4,TRBV5-6,NA
CASSFGQGEAFF,TGCGCCAGCAGCTTCGGACAGGGCGAAGCTTTCTTT,NA,TRBJ1-1,TRBV5-1,TRBD1
CASRALAYSSYEQYF,TGTGCCAGCAGGGCCCTAGCGTACTCTTCCTACGAGCAGTACTTC,once,TRBJ2-7,TRBV6-5,NA
CASSARTGGEETQYF,TGTGCCAGCAGCGCCCGGACAGGGGGCGAAGAGACCCAGTACTTC,NA,TRBJ2-5,TRBV11-2,TRBD1
CASSSLASGTYEQYF,TGTGCCAGCAGTAGTTTGGCTAGCGGGACGTACGAGCAGTACTTC,NA,TRBJ2-7,TRBV27,TRBD2
CASSQERGAGELFF,TGCGCCAGCAGCCAAGAGCGGGGGGCCGGGGAGCTGTTTTTT,NA,TRBJ2-2,TRBV4-1,TRBD2
CASSSRTSGRALTGELFF,TGTGCCAGCAGCTCAAGGACTAGCGGGAGGGCCCTCACCGGGGAGCTGTTTTTT,NA,TRBJ2-2,TRBV7-6,TRBD2
CASTPGTVHNEQFF,TGTGCCAGCACTCCCGGGACAGTACACAATGAGCAGTTCTTC,NA,TRBJ2-1,TRBV2,TRBD1
CASSASGSASTDTQYF,TGTGCCAGCAGCGCGAGCGGGTCCGCTAGCACAGATACGCAGTATTTT,once,TRBJ2-3,TRBV9,NA
CASSLSSAGNTIYF,TGTGCCAGCAGCTTATCTTCCGCTGGAAACACCATATATTTT,NA,TRBJ1-3,TRBV7-3,NA
CSVSGTGTHQPQHF,TGCAGCGTTTCCGGGACAGGGACCCATCAGCCCCAGCATTTT,NA,TRBJ1-5,TRBV29-1,TRBD1
CASSLFPGDTEAFF,TGTGCCAGCAGTTTATTTCCGGGGGACACTGAAGCTTTCTTT,NA,TRBJ1-1,TRBV27,NA
CAISDKDIAYEQYF,TGTGCCATCAGTGATAAGGACATCGCCTACGAGCAGTACTTC,NA,TRBJ2-7,TRBV10-3,NA
CASSRREGLEDTQYF,TGTGCCAGCAGTCGTAGGGAGGGGCTGGAAGATACGCAGTATTTT,NA,TRBJ2-3,TRBV9,TRBD2
CASSEAGGEQYF,TGTGCCAGCAGTGAAGCAGGGGGCGAGCAGTACTTC,NA,TRBJ2-7,TRBV2,NA
CASRLRDTYYEQYF,TGTGCCAGCAGACTCCGGGACACCTACTACGAGCAGTACTTC,NA,TRBJ2-7,TRBV28,NA
CASSPAPSGVTQF,TGTGCCAGCAGCCCGGCCCCTAGCGGTGTAACGCAATTT,NA,TRBJ2-3,TRBV5-4,TRBD2
CASSEQQGMGEQYF,TGTGCCAGCAGTGAACAACAGGGGATGGGGGAGCAGTACTTC,NA,TRBJ2-7,TRBV6-5,TRBD1
CASRPPRDSHGYTF,TGTGCCAGCCGCCCTCCCCGGGACAGCCATGGCTACACCTTC,NA,TRBJ1-2,TRBV28,TRBD1
CASSPTRQGGAFF,TGTGCCAGCAGCCCCACCCGACAGGGCGGGGCTTTCTTT,few,TRBJ1-1,TRBV11-1,TRBD1
CASSLTAPPWNTDTQYFGPDTQYF,NA,once,TRBJ2-3,TRBV23-1,NA
CASSPKREPYEQYF,TGTGCCAGCAGTCCCAAGCGGGAGCCCTACGAGCAGTACTTC,NA,TRBJ2-7,TRBV28,TRBD2
CSTQTGDYGHTF,TGCAGCACCCAGACAGGGGACTATGGCCACACCTTC,NA,TRBJ1-2,TRBV29-1,TRBD1
CASSLQGNQPQHF,TGTGCCAGCAGCTTACAGGGGAATCAGCCCCAGCATTTT,few,TRBJ1-5,TRBV28,TRBD1
CASSPSRGGNTEAFF,TGTGCCAGCTCACCTAGTCGGGGTGGGAACACTGAAGCTTTCTTT,few,TRBJ1-1,TRBV18,NA
CASSVGLASETQYF,TGTGCCAGCAGCGTTGGCCTAGCCTCAGAGACCCAGTACTTC,NA,TRBJ2-5,TRBV5-4,NA